This TCR beta chain was identified during a study of cytomegalovirus exposure and HLA in healthy donors. Whole-study context: Within an early data release were 65 million to 90 million unique TCRs drawn from HLA-typed donors.

Study-level points and caveats: Later findings reportedly placed an Asian-associated ancestry cluster below the approximately 670-donor mean for N-insertions. The authors listed around 150 TCR beta chains as cytomegalovirus-associated.

PCR primers comprised 60 Vbeta and 13 Jbeta primers. Profiling relied on immunoSEQ multiplex PCR, and the TCRdb table lists in-frame clones only, not all of them. The table lists roughly 160,000 clones, 70% to 80% of them singletons. For this clone: Its antigen is still unknown.

The V end lost 2 bases, the J end lost 0 bases, and 8 bases lay between the germline ends. The CDR3 contains 15 residues. CDR1 and CDR2 from the germline V gene are MRHNA and SNTAGT. The chain recombines TRBV6-4 with TRBJ2-1; TRBD2 is a possible D gene (5 bases). The TCR originated in a middle-aged man in good health and CMV-seronegative. Sequencing was performed on PBMCs. The CDR3 sequence: CASSDRAGSYNEQFF. Written as DNA, the CDR3 is TGTGCCAGCAGTGACAGGGCGGGCTCCTACAATGAGCAGTTCTTC.